This T cell receptor beta chain was documented in a study of blood T cell repertoires in COVID-19. This table comes from immunoSEQ multiplex PCR, and its TCRdb copy is limited to in-frame clones, with some not included. The table lists roughly 150,000 clones, 80% of them singletons. What was sequenced was peripheral blood. The sequence was obtained from a man between 60 and 70 years old with acute or convalescent COVID-19.

CDR3 DNA sequence: TGTGCCAGCAGGGCACTCGGGGCTAATGAAAAACTGTTTTTT. It is translated as CASRALGANEKLFF. The rearrangement links TRBV6-6 to TRBJ1-4; D not certain. The ends were cut back, 6 bases at V and 3 bases at J, with 11 bases in the middle. CDR1 MNHNY and CDR2 SVGAGI come from the germline V gene (reference sequence). The CDR3 is made up of 14 amino acids.